Included here is one TCR beta chain sequence, with context. The data belong to a study of regulatory T cells in long-lasting Graves disease. Arm-PCR of CDR3 regions and iRepertoire HTBI primers were used to build TCR beta libraries. TCRdb passed the multiplex PCR reads through MiXCR, listing each CDR3 protein once. Among about 350,000 distinct CDR3 sequences listed, around 16% were seen once. As for time point: newly diagnosed GD, antithyroid drugs for less than 3 months. PBMC-derived RNA was used for the TCR library. A further study also used this sample, focusing on T cells in Graves' hyperthyroidism and ophthalmopathy.

The sequence was collected from a woman aged 18-30 years with Graves disease. The sample was peripheral blood mononuclear cells (PBMCs), taken at new diagnosis, from a patient treated with antithyroid drugs.

CDR3 coding DNA: TGTGCCAGCAGCCAAGCCCAGGACAACTCTGGGGCCAACGTCCTGACTTTC. Amino acids: CASSQAQDNSGANVLTF. The chain employs TRBV11-2 and TRBJ2-6, with D possibly TRBD1 on 5 matching bases. Germline V CDR1 and CDR2: SGHAT, FQNNGV. This CDR3 region has 17 residues. Trimming stripped 5 bases from V and 0 bases from J, with 14 bases between. Drawing the rest from reference TRBV11-2 and TRBJ2-6, the complete variable domain is EAGVAQSPRYKIIEKRQSVAFWCNPISGHATLYWYQQILGQGPKLLIQFQNNGVVDDSQLPKDRFSAERLKGVDSTLKIQPAKLEDSAVYLCASSQAQDNSGANVLTFGAGSRLTVL.